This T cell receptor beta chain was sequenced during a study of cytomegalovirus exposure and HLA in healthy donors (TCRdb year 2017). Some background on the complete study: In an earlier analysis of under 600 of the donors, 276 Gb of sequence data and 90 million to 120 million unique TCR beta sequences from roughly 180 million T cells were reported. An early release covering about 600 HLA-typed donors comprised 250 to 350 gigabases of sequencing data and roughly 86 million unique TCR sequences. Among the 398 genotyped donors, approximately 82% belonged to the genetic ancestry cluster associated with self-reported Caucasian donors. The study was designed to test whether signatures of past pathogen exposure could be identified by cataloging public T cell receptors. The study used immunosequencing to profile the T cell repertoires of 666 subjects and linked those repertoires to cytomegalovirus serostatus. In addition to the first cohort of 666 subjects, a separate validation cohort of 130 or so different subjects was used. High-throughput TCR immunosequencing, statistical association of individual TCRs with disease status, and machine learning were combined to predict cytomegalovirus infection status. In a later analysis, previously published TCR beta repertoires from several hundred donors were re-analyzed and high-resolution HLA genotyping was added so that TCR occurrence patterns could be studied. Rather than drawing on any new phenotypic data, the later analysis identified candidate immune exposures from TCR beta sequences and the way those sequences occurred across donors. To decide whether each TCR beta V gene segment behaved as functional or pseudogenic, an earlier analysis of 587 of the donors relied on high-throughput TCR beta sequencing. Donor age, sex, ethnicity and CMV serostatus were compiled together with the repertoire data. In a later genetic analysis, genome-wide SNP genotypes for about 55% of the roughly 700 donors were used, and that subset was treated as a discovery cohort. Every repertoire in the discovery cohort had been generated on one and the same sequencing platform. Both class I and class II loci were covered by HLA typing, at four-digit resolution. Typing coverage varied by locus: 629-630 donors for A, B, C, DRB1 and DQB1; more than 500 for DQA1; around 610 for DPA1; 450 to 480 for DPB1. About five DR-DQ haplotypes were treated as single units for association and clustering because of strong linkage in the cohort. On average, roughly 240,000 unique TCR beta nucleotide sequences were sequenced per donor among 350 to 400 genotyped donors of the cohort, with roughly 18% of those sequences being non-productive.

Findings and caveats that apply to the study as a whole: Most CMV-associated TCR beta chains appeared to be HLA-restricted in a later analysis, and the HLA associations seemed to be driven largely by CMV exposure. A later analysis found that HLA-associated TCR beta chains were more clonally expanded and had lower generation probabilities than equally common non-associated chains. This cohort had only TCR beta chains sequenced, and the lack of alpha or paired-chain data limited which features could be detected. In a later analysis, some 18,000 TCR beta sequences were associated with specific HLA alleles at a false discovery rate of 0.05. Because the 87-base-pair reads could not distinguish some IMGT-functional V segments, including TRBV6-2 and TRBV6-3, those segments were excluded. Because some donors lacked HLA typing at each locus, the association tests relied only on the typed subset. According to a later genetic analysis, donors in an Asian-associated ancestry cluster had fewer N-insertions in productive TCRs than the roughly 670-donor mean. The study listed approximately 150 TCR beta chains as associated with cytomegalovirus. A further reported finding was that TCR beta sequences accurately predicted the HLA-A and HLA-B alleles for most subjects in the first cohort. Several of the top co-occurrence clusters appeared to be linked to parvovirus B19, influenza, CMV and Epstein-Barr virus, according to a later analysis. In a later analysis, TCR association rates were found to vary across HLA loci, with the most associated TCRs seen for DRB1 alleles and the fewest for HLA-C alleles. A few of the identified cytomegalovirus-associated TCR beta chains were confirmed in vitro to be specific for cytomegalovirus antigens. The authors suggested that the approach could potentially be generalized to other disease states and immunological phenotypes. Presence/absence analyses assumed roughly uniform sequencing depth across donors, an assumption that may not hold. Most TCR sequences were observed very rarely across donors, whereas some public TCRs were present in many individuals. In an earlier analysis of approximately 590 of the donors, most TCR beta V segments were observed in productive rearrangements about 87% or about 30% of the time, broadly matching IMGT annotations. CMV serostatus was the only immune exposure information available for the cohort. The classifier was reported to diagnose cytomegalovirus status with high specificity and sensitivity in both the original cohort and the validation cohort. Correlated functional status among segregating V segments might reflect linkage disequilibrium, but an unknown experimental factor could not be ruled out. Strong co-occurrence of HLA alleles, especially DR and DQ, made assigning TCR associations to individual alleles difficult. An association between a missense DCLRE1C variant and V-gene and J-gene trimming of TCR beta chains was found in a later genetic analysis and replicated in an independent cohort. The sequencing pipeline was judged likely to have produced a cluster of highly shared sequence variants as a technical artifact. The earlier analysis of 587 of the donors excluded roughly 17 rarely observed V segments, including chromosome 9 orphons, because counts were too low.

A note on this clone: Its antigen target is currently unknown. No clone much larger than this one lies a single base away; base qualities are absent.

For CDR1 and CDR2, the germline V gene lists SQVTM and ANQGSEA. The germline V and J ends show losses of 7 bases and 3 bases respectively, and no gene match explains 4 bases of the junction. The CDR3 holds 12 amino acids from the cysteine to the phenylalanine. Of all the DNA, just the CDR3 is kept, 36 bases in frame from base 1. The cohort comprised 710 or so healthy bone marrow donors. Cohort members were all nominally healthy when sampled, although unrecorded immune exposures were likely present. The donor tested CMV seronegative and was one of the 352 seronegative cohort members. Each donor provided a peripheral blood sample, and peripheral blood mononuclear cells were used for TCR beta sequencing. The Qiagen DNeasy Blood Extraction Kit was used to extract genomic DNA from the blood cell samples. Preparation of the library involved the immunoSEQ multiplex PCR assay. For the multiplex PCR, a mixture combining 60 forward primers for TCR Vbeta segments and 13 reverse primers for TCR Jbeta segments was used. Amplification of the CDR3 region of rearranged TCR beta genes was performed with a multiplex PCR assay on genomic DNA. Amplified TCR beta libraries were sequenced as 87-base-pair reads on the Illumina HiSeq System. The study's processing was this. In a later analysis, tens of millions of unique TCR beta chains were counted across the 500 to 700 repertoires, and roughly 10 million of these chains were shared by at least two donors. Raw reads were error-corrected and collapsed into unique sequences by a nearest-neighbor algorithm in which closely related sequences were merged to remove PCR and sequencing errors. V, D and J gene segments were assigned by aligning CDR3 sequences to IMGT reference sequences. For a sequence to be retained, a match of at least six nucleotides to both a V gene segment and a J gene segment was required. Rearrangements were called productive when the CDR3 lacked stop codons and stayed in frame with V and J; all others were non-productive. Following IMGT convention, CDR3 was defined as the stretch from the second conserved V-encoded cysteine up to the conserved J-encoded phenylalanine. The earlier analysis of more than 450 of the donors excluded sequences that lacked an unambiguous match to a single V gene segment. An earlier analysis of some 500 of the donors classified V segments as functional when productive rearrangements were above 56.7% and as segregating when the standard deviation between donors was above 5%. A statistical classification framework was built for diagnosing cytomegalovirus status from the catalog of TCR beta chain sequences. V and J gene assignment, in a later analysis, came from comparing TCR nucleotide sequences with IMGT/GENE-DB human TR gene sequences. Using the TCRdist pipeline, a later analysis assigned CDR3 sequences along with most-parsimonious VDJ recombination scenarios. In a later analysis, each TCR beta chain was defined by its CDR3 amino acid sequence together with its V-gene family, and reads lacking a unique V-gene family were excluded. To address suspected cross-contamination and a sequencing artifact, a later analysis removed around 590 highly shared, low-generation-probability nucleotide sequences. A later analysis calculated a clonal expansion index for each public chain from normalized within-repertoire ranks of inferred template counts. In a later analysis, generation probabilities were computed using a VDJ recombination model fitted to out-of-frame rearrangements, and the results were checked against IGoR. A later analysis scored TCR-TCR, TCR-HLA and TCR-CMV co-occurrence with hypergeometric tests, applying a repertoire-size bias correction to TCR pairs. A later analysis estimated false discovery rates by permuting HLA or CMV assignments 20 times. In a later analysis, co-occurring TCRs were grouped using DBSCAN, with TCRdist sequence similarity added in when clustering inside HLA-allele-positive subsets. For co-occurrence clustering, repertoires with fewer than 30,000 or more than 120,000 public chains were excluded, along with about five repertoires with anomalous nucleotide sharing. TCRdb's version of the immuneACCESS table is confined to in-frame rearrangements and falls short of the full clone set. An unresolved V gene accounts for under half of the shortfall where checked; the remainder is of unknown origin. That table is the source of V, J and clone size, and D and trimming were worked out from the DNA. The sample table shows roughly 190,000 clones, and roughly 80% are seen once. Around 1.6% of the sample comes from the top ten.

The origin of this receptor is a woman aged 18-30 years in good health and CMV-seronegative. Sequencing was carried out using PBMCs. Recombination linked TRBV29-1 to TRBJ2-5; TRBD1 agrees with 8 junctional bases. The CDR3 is CSAKGQEETQYF. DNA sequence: TGCAGCGCGAAGGGACAGGAAGAGACCCAGTACTTC.